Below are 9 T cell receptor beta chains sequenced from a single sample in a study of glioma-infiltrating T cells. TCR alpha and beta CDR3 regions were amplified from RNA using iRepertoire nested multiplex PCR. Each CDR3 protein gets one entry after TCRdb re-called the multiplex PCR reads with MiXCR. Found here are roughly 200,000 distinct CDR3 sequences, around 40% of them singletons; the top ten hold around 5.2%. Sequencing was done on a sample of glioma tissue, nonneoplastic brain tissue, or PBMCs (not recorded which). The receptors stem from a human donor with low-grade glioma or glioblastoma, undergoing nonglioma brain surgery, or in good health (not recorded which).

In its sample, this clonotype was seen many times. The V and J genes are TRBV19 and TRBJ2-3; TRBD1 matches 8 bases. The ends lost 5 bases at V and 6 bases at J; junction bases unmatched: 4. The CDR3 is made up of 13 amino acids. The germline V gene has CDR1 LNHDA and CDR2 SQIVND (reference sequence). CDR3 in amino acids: CASSRNRGDTQYF. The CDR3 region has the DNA TGTGCCAGTAGTCGAAACAGGGGGGATACGCAGTATTTT.

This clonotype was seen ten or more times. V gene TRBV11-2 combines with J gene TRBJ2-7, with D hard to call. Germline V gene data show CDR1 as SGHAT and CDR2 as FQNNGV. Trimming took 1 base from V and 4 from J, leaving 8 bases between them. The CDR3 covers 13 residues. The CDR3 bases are TGTGCCAGCAGCTTAGCGCGAGGTTACGAGCAGTACTTC. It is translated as CASSLARGYEQYF.

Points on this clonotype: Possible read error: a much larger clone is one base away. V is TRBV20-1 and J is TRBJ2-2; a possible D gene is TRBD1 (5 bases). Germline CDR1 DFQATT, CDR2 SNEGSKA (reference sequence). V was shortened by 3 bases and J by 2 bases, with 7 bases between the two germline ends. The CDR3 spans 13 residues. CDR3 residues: CSARDINTGELFF. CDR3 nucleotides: TGCAGTGCTAGGGACATTAACACCGGGGAGCTGTTTTTT.

For the CDR3, the DNA is TGCGCCAGCATAAACCGGGGCCCCCTGGATGAGCAGTTCTTC. Translated: CASINRGPLDEQFF. The chain uses TRBV5-1 and TRBJ2-1; D possibly matches TRBD1 or TRBD2 (5 bases each). Germline CDR1 SGHRS, CDR2 YFSETQ. The CDR3 length is 14 residues. Between the trimmed V and J ends, which lost 6 bases and 8 bases, there was a span of 18 bases. Filled out from reference TRBV5-1 and TRBJ2-1, the complete variable domain reads KAGVTQTPRYLIKTRGQQVTLSCSPISGHRSVSWYQQTPGQGLQFLFEYFSETQRNKGNFPGRFSGRQFSNSRSEMNVSTLELGDSALYLCASINRGPLDEQFFGPGTRLTVL.

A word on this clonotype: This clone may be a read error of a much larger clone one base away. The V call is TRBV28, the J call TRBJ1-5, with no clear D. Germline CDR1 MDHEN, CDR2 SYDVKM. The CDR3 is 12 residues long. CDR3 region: CASSLFDQHQHF. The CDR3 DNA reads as TGTGCCAGCAGTTTATTTGATCAGCACCAGCATTTT.

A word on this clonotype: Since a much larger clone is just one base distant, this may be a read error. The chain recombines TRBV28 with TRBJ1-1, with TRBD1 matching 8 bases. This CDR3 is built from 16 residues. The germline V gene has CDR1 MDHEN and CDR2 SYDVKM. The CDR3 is CASSSLQRTGNTEDFF. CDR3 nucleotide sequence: TGTGCCAGCAGTTCCCTTCAGAGGACAGGGAACACTGAAGATTTCTTT. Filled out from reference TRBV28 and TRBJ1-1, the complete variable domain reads DVKVTQSSRYLVKRTGEKVFLECVQDMDHENMFWYRQDPGLGLRLIYFSYDVKMKEKGDIPEGYSVSREKKERFSLILESASTNQTSMYLCASSSLQRTGNTEDFFGQGTRLTVV.

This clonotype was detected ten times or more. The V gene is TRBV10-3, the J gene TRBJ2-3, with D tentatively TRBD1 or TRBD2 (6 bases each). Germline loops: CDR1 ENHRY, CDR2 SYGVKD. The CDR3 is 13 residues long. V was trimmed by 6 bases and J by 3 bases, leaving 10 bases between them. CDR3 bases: TGTGCCATCAGGGGGGGCAGTACAGATACGCAGTATTTT. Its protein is CAIRGGSTDTQYF.

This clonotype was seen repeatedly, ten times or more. The CDR3 loop reads CASCSHRDNSPLHF. DNA for the CDR3: TGTGCCAGCTGTTCCCACAGGGATAATTCACCCCTCCACTTT. The V gene is TRBV27, the J gene TRBJ1-6; possibly TRBD1 for D (6 bases). This CDR3 has 14 residues. Germline CDR1 MNHEY, CDR2 SMNVEV (reference sequence). V was shortened by 8 bases and J by 5 bases, with 13 bases between the two germline ends.

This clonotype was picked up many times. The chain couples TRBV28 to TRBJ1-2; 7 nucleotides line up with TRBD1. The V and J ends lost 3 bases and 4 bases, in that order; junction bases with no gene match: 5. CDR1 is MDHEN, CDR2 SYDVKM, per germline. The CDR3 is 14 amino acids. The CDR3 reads CASSLGQSRYGYTF. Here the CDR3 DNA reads TGTGCCAGCAGTTTGGGACAGTCACGCTATGGCTACACCTTC.